The TCR beta chain under discussion was sequenced for a study of blood T cell repertoires in COVID-19 (dated by TCRdb to about 2020). A note on the overall study: Samples from collaborators originated in the United States, Italy and Spain and spanned both the acute and convalescent phases of COVID-19. The prospective study material was composed of cDNA or gDNA derived from T cells, B-cell-depleted T cells, or PBMCs. The dataset comprised deeply sampled blood TCRbeta repertoires from subjects exposed to, actively infected with, or recovered from COVID-19. The repertoires were released in a freely available public database intended as a resource for research on the immune response to SARS-CoV-2. The samples were drawn from the first 160 participants of the ongoing ImmuneRACE study and from more than 1,000 subjects provided by 6 global collaborators. Sample metadata almost always included a de-identified subject ID, COVID-19 status, age in years and sex. Where HLA class I and class II types were available, the types were taken from metadata supplied by the sample provider, not from assay-based typing.

The CDR3 starts with the cysteine, ends with the phenylalanine, and has 12 residues. The read is trimmed to its CDR3 DNA, 36 bases read in frame from base 1. Looking up the germline V gene (reference sequence) yields CDR1 GTSNPN and CDR2 SVGIG. Deletion took 0 bases off V and 6 bases off J, with a span of 6 bases between the germline ends. Results and caveats for the whole study, not just this receptor: The quantity of clinical and demographic metadata differed by source and by participant and was supplied without curation.

Each collaborating institution followed its own protocols to collect whole blood in K2EDTA tubes. Collaborator samples were shipped for TCRbeta analysis as frozen whole blood, isolated PBMCs, or DNA extracted from either sample type. TCRbeta CDR3 regions were amplified from genomic DNA by means of the immunoSEQ Assay, a bias-controlled multiplex PCR. Regarding the original processing steps: Within the assay, amplification of reference gene primers was used to estimate how many nucleated cells each sample contained. To quantify the absolute abundance of each unique TCRbeta CDR3 rearrangement, sequence reads were collapsed and filtered. For each sample, productive Simpson clonality was calculated as the square root of Simpson's diversity index over productive rearrangements. TCRdb's version of the immuneACCESS table is confined to in-frame rearrangements and falls short of the full clone set. An unresolved V gene accounts for under half of the shortfall where checked; the remainder is of unknown origin. That table supplies the V and J calls and clone size; D and trimming were determined from the DNA. For this sample the table gives over 60,000 clones, of which nearly 90% were detected only once. The top ten clones comprise roughly 9% of the sample.

As concerns this clone: This clone's antigen is unknown. No much larger clonotype is one base removed from it; base qualities were not supplied.

Recombination joined TRBV30 with TRBJ1-5; too little of a D gene remains to name it. Source material: peripheral blood. The clonotype originates from a man aged 80 or over with acute or convalescent COVID-19. The bases read TGTGCCTGGAGTGTAAACGGTCAGCCCCAGCATTTT. This encodes CAWSVNGQPQHF.